These T cell receptor beta chains were read from a single sample in a study of T cell responses to AZD1222 COVID-19 vaccine. Sequencing used immunoSEQ multiplex PCR; TCRdb keeps in-frame clones, though not all of them. The sample has under 30,000 clones; about nine tenths are singletons. Sequenced here: peripheral blood, sampled 28 days after the second AZD1222 dose. The receptors here all came from an adult who received the AZD1222 COVID-19 vaccine. Each CDR3 is given with its conserved first and last residue. A D gene is named only where the DNA matches it firmly. Where a row states a size, it is once, few, many or the class of an expanded clone; other rows omit it.

D gene	clone size	J gene	V gene	CDR3 protein	CDR3 DNA
TRBD1	once	TRBJ2-2	TRBV19	CASRMDRANTGELFF	TGTGCCAGTAGGATGGACAGGGCGAACACCGGGGAGCTGTTTTTT
-	-	TRBJ1-3	TRBV19	CASSSGRGESGNTIYF	TGTGCCAGTAGTAGCGGACGAGGGGAGTCTGGAAACACCATATATTTT
-	-	TRBJ1-2	TRBV24-1	CATSDYSSIYGYTF	TGTGCCACCAGTGATTACAGCAGCATTTATGGCTACACCTTC
-	-	TRBJ1-2	TRBV11-2	CASSFVPQGDGYTF	TGTGCCAGCAGCTTCGTCCCACAGGGCGATGGCTACACCTTC
TRBD1	once	TRBJ2-4	TRBV7-8	CASSLASDREKNIQYF	TGTGCCAGCAGCTTAGCGTCCGACAGGGAAAAAAACATTCAGTACTTC
-	-	TRBJ2-1	TRBV5-4	CASSSWGLYNEQFF	TGTGCCAGCAGCTCCTGGGGGCTCTACAATGAGCAGTTCTTC
-	-	TRBJ2-5	TRBV5-4	CASSFPKQGRETQYF	TGTGCCAGCAGCTTCCCGAAACAGGGCCGGGAGACCCAGTACTTC
-	-	TRBJ1-5	TRBV18	CASSLRDPEGNQPQHF	TGTGCCAGCTCATTACGGGACCCTGAGGGCAATCAGCCCCAGCATTTT
TRBD2	-	TRBJ2-7	TRBV13	CASRGTSGAEQYF	TGTGCCAGCAGGGGGACTAGTGGTGCCGAGCAGTACTTC
-	-	TRBJ2-4	TRBV21-1	CASSNLGSGYIQYF	TGTGCCAGCAGCAATCTAGGGTCGGGATACATTCAGTACTTC
TRBD1	-	TRBJ1-1	TRBV5-6	CASSRRGPEAFF	TGTGCCAGCAGCCGCAGGGGGCCTGAAGCTTTCTTT
-	once	TRBJ2-7	TRBV12-3/TRBV12-4	CASSPRPYEQYF	TGTGCCAGCAGCCCCCGGCCCTACGAGCAGTACTTC
-	-	TRBJ1-2	TRBV28	CASSRDFPENYGYTF	TGTGCCAGCAGCCGGGACTTTCCGGAGAACTATGGCTACACCTTC